A selection of T cell receptor beta chains follows, all from one sample in a study of vaccination and CD4 T cells after COVID-19. Their specific antigens are unknown. TCRdb independently ran MiXCR on the PCR reads; one entry per CDR3 protein. The sample yields some 11,000 distinct CDR3 sequences, about 38% seen once. The specimen was CD4+ T cells from blood, cultured in vitro, collected after SARS-CoV-2 vaccination. The receptors here all came from a human donor who had recovered from COVID-19. The CDR3 runs from the conserved cysteine through the conserved F or W. A D gene is named only where the DNA matches it firmly. Size is stated for part of the rows, as once, few or many counts, or as a class when the clone is expanded.

d_gene: TRBD1; v_gene: TRBV24-1; j_gene: TRBJ1-5; abundance: few; CDR3nt: TGTGCCACCAGTGATGCGACAGGGAAGGCAAGCAATCAGCCCCAGCATTTT; CDR3aa: CATSDATGKASNQPQHF
d_gene: TRBD2; v_gene: TRBV14; j_gene: TRBJ2-3; abundance: .; CDR3nt: TGTGCCAGCAGCCCCTTCAGCGGGGCAGTTACGCAGTATTTT; CDR3aa: CASSPFSGAVTQYF
d_gene: TRBD1; v_gene: TRBV7-2; j_gene: TRBJ1-2; abundance: few; CDR3nt: TGTGCCAGCAGCATCCTAGACAGGGGAAAAGGCTACACCTTC; CDR3aa: CASSILDRGKGYTF
d_gene: TRBD1; v_gene: TRBV10-1; j_gene: TRBJ2-7; abundance: few; CDR3nt: TGCGCCAGCAGTGATGGGACAGGGGCCTACGAGCAGTACTTC; CDR3aa: CASSDGTGAYEQYF
d_gene: .; v_gene: TRBV5-6; j_gene: TRBJ2-2; abundance: .; CDR3nt: TGTGCCAGCAGCTTCCGACAGAACACCGGGGAGCTGTTTTTT; CDR3aa: CASSFRQNTGELFF
d_gene: .; v_gene: TRBV7-3; j_gene: TRBJ2-7; abundance: few; CDR3nt: TGTGCCACTCCCTCATACAGGGTCGCCTACGAGCAGTACTTC; CDR3aa: CATPSYRVAYEQYF
d_gene: .; v_gene: TRBV7-9; j_gene: TRBJ1-1; abundance: .; CDR3nt: TGTGCCAGCAGCTTTATTGAGGGAATCAACACTGAAGCTTTCTTT; CDR3aa: CASSFIEGINTEAFF
d_gene: TRBD2; v_gene: TRBV20-1; j_gene: TRBJ2-4; abundance: .; CDR3nt: TGCAGTGCCGCGGGAGAATCCAAAAACATTCAGTACTTC; CDR3aa: CSAAGESKNIQYF
d_gene: TRBD1; v_gene: TRBV7-8; j_gene: TRBJ1-6; abundance: few; CDR3nt: TGTGCCAGCAGCTTGGGACAGGACAATTCACCCCTCCACTTT; CDR3aa: CASSLGQDNSPLHF
d_gene: .; v_gene: TRBV20-1; j_gene: TRBJ1-3; abundance: few; CDR3nt: TGCAGTGCTAGGATGCATAAACACGGAAACACCATATATTTT; CDR3aa: CSARMHKHGNTIYF
d_gene: TRBD2; v_gene: TRBV27; j_gene: TRBJ2-7; abundance: few; CDR3nt: TGTGCCAGCAGCCTATTAGCGGGAGTGGCTTACGAGCAGTACTTC; CDR3aa: CASSLLAGVAYEQYF
d_gene: .; v_gene: TRBV19; j_gene: TRBJ1-2; abundance: few; CDR3nt: TGTGCCAGTAAACGGGATGCCGCCTATGGCTACACCTTC; CDR3aa: CASKRDAAYGYTF
d_gene: .; v_gene: TRBV28; j_gene: TRBJ1-6; abundance: few; CDR3nt: TGTGCCAGCAGTTTAGGGAAGGTGAATTCACCCCTCCACTTT; CDR3aa: CASSLGKVNSPLHF
d_gene: TRBD1; v_gene: TRBV7-9; j_gene: TRBJ2-5; abundance: .; CDR3nt: TGTGCCAGCAGCTTAGGTTCAGGGGGAGAGACCCAGTACTTC; CDR3aa: CASSLGSGGETQYF